This T cell receptor beta chain comes out of a study of cytomegalovirus exposure and HLA in healthy donors. As for the study in general: Ancestry clustering placed 81% of several hundred genotyped donors in the Caucasian-associated cluster.

A note on this clone: Its target is unknown.

Vbeta (60) and Jbeta (13) primers were used in the PCR. Here immunoSEQ multiplex PCR was the method, and the copy in TCRdb shows in-frame clones only, minus some. The table shows about 170,000 clones, with 65% to 85% occurring only once. Overall study results and limits: In vitro checks showed that a few CMV-associated chains really do target CMV antigens. It was shown in a later analysis that HLA-associated TCR beta chains were more clonally expanded than other, equally common chains.

Germline V gene sequence: CDR1 SGHNT, CDR2 YYREEE (reference sequence). This CDR3 spans 13 amino acids. Trimming cost V 3 bases and J 4 bases, with 10 bases left between them. The sample was PBMCs. The source of this sequence is a woman between 18 and 29 years old in good health and CMV-seronegative. The V gene is TRBV5-4, the J gene TRBJ1-2; possibly TRBD1 for D (5 bases). The CDR3 DNA reads TGTGCCAGCAGCTCAGGAGGGACCTATGGCTACACCTTC. It translates to CASSSGGTYGYTF. The full variable domain, in which reference TRBV5-4 and TRBJ1-2 provide the parts outside the CDR3, is ETGVTQSPTHLIKTRGQQVTLRCSSQSGHNTVSWYQQALGQGPQFIFQYYREEENGRGNFPPRFSGLQFPNYSSELNVNALELDDSALYLCASSSGGTYGYTFGSGTRLTVV.